This entry describes one TCR beta chain. Its antigen is as yet unknown. The sample belongs to a study of early T cells in non-severe SARS-CoV-2 infection. Overall study: The input, bulk RNA from unsorted whole blood, was sequenced, and chains were unpaired.

Germline loops: CDR1 SEHNR, CDR2 FQNEAQ (reference sequence). CDR3 length: 14 residues. The V gene lost 2 bases and the J gene lost 1 base, with 9 bases spanning the gap. General observations from the study: VDJdb matches were skewed toward anti-spike CD8 T cell responses.

The TCR library protocol attached unique molecular identifiers to the individual cDNA molecules. TCRdb reprocessed the 5' RACE reads via MiXCR and lists one record per CDR3 protein. The sample has 85,000 to 100,000 distinct CDR3 sequences, over 15% seen once. The V and J genes are TRBV7-9 and TRBJ2-7; TRBD1 might be the D (5 bases). The source is an adult who was a healthcare worker with PCR-confirmed SARS-CoV-2 infection or an uninfected control (not recorded which). The specimen sequenced was whole blood. The CDR3 region has the DNA TGTGCCAGCAGCTTATATCAGGGTTCCTACGAGCAGTACTTC. Protein sequence: CASSLYQGSYEQYF.